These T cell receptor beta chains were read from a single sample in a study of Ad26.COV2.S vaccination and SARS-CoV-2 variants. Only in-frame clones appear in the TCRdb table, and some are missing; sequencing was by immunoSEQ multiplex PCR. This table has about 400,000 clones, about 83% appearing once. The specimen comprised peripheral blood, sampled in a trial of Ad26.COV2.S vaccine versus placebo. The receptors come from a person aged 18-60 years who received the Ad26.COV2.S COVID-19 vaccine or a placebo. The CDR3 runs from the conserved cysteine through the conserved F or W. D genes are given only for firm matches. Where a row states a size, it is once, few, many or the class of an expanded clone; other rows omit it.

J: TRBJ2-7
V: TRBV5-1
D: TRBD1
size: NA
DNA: TGCGCCAGCAGCTTGGTTCGCAGGGGGCCCTACGAGCAGTACTTC
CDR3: CASSLVRRGPYEQYF

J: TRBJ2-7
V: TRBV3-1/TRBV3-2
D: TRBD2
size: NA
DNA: TGTGCCAGCAGCCCTCCTGTGGGGAGGGCGCGGGAGCAGTACTTC
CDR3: CASSPPVGRAREQYF

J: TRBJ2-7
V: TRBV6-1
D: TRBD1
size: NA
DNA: TGTGCCAGCAGTGAAGTGGGGACAGAGCTATCCTACGAGCAGTACTTC
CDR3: CASSEVGTELSYEQYF

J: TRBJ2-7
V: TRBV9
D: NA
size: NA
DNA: TGTGCCAGCAGCCCTAGACCCTCCTCCTACGAGCAGTACTTC
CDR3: CASSPRPSSYEQYF

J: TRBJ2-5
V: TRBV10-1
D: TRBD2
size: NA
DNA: TGCGCCAGCAGTGCCCCTAGCGGGGGAGATCAAGAGACCCAGTACTTC
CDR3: CASSAPSGGDQETQYF

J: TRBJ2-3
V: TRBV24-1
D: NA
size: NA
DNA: TGTGCCACCAGTCCCCGGTACAGCACAGATACGCAGTATTTT
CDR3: CATSPRYSTDTQYF

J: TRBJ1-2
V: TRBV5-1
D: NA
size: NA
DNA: TGCGCCAGCAGCCGAGACCAGGGAGGGGGGTATGGCTACACCTTC
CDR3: CASSRDQGGGYGYTF

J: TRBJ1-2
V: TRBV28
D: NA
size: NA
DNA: TGTGCCAGCAGAACCAGGCAAAGGATCTATGGCTACACCTTC
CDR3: CASRTRQRIYGYTF

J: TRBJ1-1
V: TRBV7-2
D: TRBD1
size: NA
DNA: TGTGCCAGCAGCTCCACCAGACAGGGCCATGAAGCTTTCTTT
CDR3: CASSSTRQGHEAFF

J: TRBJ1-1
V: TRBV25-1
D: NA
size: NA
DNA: TGTGCCAGCAGTGAGCTGGGGGACACTGAAGCTTTCTTT
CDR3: CASSELGDTEAFF

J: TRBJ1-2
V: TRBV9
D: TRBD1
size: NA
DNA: TGTGCCAGCAGCGCCCGGGACAGGGTGGGTGGCTACACCTTC
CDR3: CASSARDRVGGYTF

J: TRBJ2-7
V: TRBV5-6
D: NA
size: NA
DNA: TGTGCCAGCAGCTTGGACGGGAGTCGTCTCGAGCAGTACTTC
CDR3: CASSLDGSRLEQYF

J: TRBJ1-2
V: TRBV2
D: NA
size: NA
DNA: TGTGCCAGCAGAGCCCGACAGGCCTATGGCTACACCTTC
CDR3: CASRARQAYGYTF

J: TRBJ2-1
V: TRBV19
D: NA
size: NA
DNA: TGTGCCAGTTCACCTGGACTGCCTAATGAGCAGTTCTTC
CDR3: CASSPGLPNEQFF

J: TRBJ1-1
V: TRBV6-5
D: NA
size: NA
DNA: TGTGCCAGCAGTAGGACGCGAAACACTGAAGCTTTCTTT
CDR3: CASSRTRNTEAFF

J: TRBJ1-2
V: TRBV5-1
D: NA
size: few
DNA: TGCGCCAGCCACAACAGGGAAGGTGGCTACACCTTC
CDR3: CASHNREGGYTF

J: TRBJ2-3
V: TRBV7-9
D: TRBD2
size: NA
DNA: TGTGCCAGCAGATCTAGACTAGCGGGAGGATTAGATACGCAGTATTTT
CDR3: CASRSRLAGGLDTQYF

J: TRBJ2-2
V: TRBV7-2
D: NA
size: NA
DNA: TGTGCCAGCAGCTTAGGACGGCACACCGGGGAGCTGTTTTTT
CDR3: CASSLGRHTGELFF

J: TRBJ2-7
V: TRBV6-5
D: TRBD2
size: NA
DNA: TGTGCCAGCAGGGTACTAGCGTACTCCTACGAGCAGTACTTC
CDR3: CASRVLAYSYEQYF

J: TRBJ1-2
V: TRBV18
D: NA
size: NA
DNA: TGTGCCAGCTCACCACCGGGACGGCCGAACTATGGCTACACCTTC
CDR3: CASSPPGRPNYGYTF

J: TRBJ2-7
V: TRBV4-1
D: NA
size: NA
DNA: TGCGCCAGCAGCCCTAGCGTCGTCCACGAGCAGTACTTC
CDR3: CASSPSVVHEQYF

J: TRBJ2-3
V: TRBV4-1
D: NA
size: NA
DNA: TGCGCCAGCGGGGGGATAGTCACAGATACGCAGTATTTT
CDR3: CASGGIVTDTQYF

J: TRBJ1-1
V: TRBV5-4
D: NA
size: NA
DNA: TGTGCCAGCAGCTGGGACCCTCAGAACACTGAAGCTTTCTTT
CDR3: CASSWDPQNTEAFF

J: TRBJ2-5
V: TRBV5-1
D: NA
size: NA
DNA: TGCGCCAGCAGCTTTCAGGGAACGGAGACCCAGTACTTC
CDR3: CASSFQGTETQYF

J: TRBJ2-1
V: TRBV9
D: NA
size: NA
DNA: TGTGCCAGCAGCGTAGGAAGGGGTGAGCAGTTCTTC
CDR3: CASSVGRGEQFF

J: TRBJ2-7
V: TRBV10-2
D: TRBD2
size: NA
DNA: TGCGCCAGCAGTGAGCCCCTTAGCGGGACTACCTACGAGCAGTACTTC
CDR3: CASSEPLSGTTYEQYF

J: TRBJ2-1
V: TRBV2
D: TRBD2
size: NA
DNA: TGTGCCAGCTTAGCGGGGGGAATCTCTGCGTTCTTC
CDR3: CASLAGGISAFF

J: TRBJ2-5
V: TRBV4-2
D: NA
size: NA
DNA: TGTGCCAGCAGCCAAGATCCCCACCGCTTAGGCGAGACCCAGTACTTC
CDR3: CASSQDPHRLGETQYF

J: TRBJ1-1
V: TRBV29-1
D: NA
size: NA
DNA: TGCAGCGTTGGAAGGGTGGAAGTAAACACTGAAGCTTTCTTT
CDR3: CSVGRVEVNTEAFF

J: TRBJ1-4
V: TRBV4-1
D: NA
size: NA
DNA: TGCGCCAGCAGCCAAGTCGGTGCAACTAATGAAAAACTGTTTTTT
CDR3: CASSQVGATNEKLFF

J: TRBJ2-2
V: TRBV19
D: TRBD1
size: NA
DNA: TGTGCCAGTAGTTTCTCCCTGGGACAGGGTGCCGGGGAGCTGTTTTTT
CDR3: CASSFSLGQGAGELFF

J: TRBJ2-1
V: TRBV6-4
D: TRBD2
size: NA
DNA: TGTGCCAGCAGTGAAACTAGCGGATCCTACAATGAGCAGTTCTTC
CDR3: CASSETSGSYNEQFF

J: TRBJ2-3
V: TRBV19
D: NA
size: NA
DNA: TGTGCCAGTAGTATAGGTAGCGGAATACGCACAGATACGCAGTATTTT
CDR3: CASSIGSGIRTDTQYF

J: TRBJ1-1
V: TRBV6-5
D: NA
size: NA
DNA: TGTGCCAGCAGGACTGCAGGGGATGGCACTGAAGCTTTCTTT
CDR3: CASRTAGDGTEAFF

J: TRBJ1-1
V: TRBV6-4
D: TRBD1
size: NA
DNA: TGTGCCAGCAGTGAACAGGGGGGCACTGAAGCTTTCTTT
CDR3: CASSEQGGTEAFF

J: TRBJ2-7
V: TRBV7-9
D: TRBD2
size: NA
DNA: TGTGCCAGCAGCTCTCCTAGCGGGATTACCTACGAGCAGTACTTC
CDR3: CASSSPSGITYEQYF

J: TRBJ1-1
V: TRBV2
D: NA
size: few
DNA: TGTGCCACCCATCCGTACCCCGGAACTGAAGCTTTCTTT
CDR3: CATHPYPGTEAFF

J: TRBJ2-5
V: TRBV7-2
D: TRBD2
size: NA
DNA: TGTGCCAGCAGCTTAGCGCTTGCGGGAGGTGCTTGGACCCAGTACTTC
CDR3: CASSLALAGGAWTQYF

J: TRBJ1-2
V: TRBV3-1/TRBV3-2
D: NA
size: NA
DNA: TGTGCCAGCAGCCCTGTCGGCAGCGGATCGTTTAGCTATGGCTACACCTTC
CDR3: CASSPVGSGSFSYGYTF

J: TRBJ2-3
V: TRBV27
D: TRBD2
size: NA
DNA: TGTGCCAGCAGTTTATCCGGGGGGGCCGCAGATACGCAGTATTTT
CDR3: CASSLSGGAADTQYF

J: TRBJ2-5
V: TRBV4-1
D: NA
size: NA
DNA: TGCGCCAGCAGCCCAAGATACGGCAGGGACGAGACCCAGTACTTC
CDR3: CASSPRYGRDETQYF

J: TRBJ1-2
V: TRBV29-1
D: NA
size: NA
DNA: TGCAGCGTTGAAAAAGATAACTGGAACAACTATGGCTACACCTTC
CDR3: CSVEKDNWNNYGYTF